Below, one T cell receptor beta chain is given with its context. The junction departs from the called germline gene at one end, perhaps through a read error. The data are from a study of blood T cells in healthy people across ages. CDR3 length: 17 amino acids. Germline V gene sequence: CDR1 DFQATT, CDR2 SNEGSKA (reference sequence). Next came a second PCR, run for roughly 7 to 12 cycles, which used a sample-barcoded 5' primer along with a J-beta primer mix. TCRdb re-derived calls from the 5' RACE reads in MiXCR, one entry per CDR3 protein. The table has around 990,000 distinct CDR3 sequences, roughly two fifths seen once; the top ten hold around 13%.

This clonotype was obtained from a young man in good health. The rearrangement links TRBV20-1 to TRBJ1-5; 10 bases line up with TRBD1. The sample consisted of blood. The CDR3 sequence is CSARDRGLSIRVQPQHF. CDR3 DNA: TGTAGTGCCAGGGACAGGGGATTGTCCATTCGGGTTCAGCCCCAGCATTTT.